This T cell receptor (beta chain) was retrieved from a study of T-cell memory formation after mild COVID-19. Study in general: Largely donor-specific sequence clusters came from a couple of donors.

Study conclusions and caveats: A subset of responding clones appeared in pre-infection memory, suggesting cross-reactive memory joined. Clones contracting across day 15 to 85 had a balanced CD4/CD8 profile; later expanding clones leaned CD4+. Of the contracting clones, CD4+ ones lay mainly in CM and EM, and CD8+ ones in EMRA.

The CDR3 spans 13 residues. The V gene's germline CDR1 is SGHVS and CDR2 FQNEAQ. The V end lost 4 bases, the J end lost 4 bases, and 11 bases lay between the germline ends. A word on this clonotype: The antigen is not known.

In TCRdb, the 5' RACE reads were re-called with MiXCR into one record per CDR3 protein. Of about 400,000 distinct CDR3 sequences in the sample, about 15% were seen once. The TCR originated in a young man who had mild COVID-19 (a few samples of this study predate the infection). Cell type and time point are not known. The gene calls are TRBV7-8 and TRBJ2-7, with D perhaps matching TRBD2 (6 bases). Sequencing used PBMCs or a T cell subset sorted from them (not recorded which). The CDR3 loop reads CASSYRGRYEQYV. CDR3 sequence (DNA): TGTGCCAGCAGCTACCGGGGGAGGTACGAGCAGTACGTC.